This T cell receptor beta chain was identified in a study of blood T cell repertoires in COVID-19. The CDR3 is made up of 16 amino acids. Germline-derived CDR1 and CDR2 are SGHNT and YYREEE (reference sequence). The ends lost 3 bases at V and 3 bases at J; junction bases unmatched: 3. In the original workflow: Amplification with reference gene primers provided the estimates of nucleated cell counts. TCRdb keeps only in-frame clones here, not all; method: immunoSEQ multiplex PCR. That table supplies the V and J calls and clone size; D and trimming were determined from the DNA. Of about 200,000 clones listed, approximately 84% are singletons. Living in 24 US areas, the participants were between roughly 18 and 90 years of age. Cohorts were based on clinical histories the participants reported.

The source is a man between 40 and 49 years old who had recovered from COVID-19. Sequencing was done on a sample of PBMCs or T cells enriched from blood (not recorded which). The rearrangement links TRBV5-4 to TRBJ2-7, with 16 positions matching TRBD2. In DNA form, the CDR3 reads TGTGCCAGCAGCTCGGGACTAGCGGGGGGGAGCTACGAGCAGTACTTC. This sequence encodes CASSSGLAGGSYEQYF.